This T cell receptor (beta chain) comes out of a study of glioma-infiltrating T cells. General observations from the study: Only very few CDR3 sequences appeared in both tissue and blood. Non-neoplastic patients had below-expected tissue-blood divergence, while all gliomas exceeded expectation.

CDR1 is SGHVS and CDR2 is FNYEAQ in the germline V gene. Trimming at V came to 5 bases and at J to 6 bases, leaving 5 bases not matched to a gene. This CDR3 has 14 amino acids. Comment on this clonotype: Its specificity is not known.

Amplification of TCR alpha and beta CDR3 regions from RNA used iRepertoire nested multiplex PCR. Tissue mRNA or PBMC total RNA, roughly 100-400 ng, went into one-step reverse transcription and amplification. TCRdb processed the multiplex PCR reads anew with MiXCR; each CDR3 protein has one entry. The sample carries under 150,000 distinct CDR3 sequences, around 23% recorded once. The rearrangement links TRBV7-6 to TRBJ2-1, with 9 bases that match TRBD2. This TCR came from a human donor with low-grade glioma or glioblastoma, undergoing nonglioma brain surgery, or in good health (not recorded which). Material: glioma tissue, nonneoplastic brain tissue, or PBMCs (not recorded which). CDR3 in DNA: TGTGCCAGCAGCGTGCAGCGGGGGGTCAATGAGCAGTTCTTC. The encoded protein is CASSVQRGVNEQFF. The full variable domain, its missing parts supplied by reference TRBV7-6 and TRBJ2-1, is GAGVSQSPRYKVTKRGQDVALRCDPISGHVSLYWYRQALGQGPEFLTYFNYEAQQDKSGLPNDRFSAERPEGSISTLTIQRTEQRDSAMYRCASSVQRGVNEQFFGPGTRLTVL.